A single sample gave rise to the 20 T cell receptor beta chains below, sequenced in a study of T cells in Graves' hyperthyroidism and ophthalmopathy. Amplified TCR beta CDR3 regions came from RNA transcripts. The HTBI primer set drove a first-round RT-PCR of the TCR CDR3. TCRdb used MiXCR to reprocess the multiplex PCR reads, holding one entry per CDR3 protein. The top ten hold roughly 30% of the sample, which has about 640,000 distinct CDR3 sequences, less than 25% seen once. Sequenced sample: blood. All receptors derive from a man aged 25 to 40 with Graves' ophthalmopathy.

This chain connects TRBV20-1 to TRBJ2-1; 7 bases map to TRBD2. The J segment lost 8 bases and the V segment lost 3 bases, leaving 4 bases of the junction unmatched. CDR1 is DFQATT and CDR2 is SNEGSKA in the germline V gene (reference sequence). This CDR3 has 12 amino acids. The DNA of the CDR3 is TGCAGTGCTAGGGGACTAAATCATGAGCAGTTCTTC. Amino acids: CSARGLNHEQFF.

The V and J genes are TRBV7-2 and TRBJ2-1; 9 nucleotides match TRBD2. The germline CDR1 and CDR2 sequences are SGHTA and FQGNSA. Germline trimming cut 0 bases from V and 6 bases from J; bases unmatched to any gene: 3. This CDR3 has 15 amino acids. The CDR3 DNA reads TGTGCCAGCAGCTTAGCTAGCGGGAGACCCAATGAGCAGTTCTTC. Residues: CASSLASGRPNEQFF. The whole variable domain, filled in from reference TRBV7-2 and TRBJ2-1, reads GAGVSQSPSNKVTEKGKDVELRCDPISGHTALYWYRQSLGQGLEFLIYFQGNSAPDKSGLPSDRFSAERTGGSVSTLTIQRTQQEDSAVYLCASSLASGRPNEQFFGPGTRLTVL.

This clonotype has more than one count but fewer than ten. The chain links TRBV5-1 to TRBJ1-3, with 7 bases fitting TRBD1. The germline CDR1 and CDR2 sequences are SGHRS and YFSETQ. The CDR3 spans 16 residues. V trimming: 5 bases; J trimming: 0 bases; junction bases outside the gene matches: 8. CDR3 amino acids: CASSRGTAISGNTIYF. DNA of the CDR3: TGCGCCAGCAGTCGAGGGACAGCGATCTCTGGAAACACCATATATTTT.

Ten or more counts support this clonotype. V gene TRBV2 combines with J gene TRBJ1-5, with D possibly TRBD1 on 6 matching bases. The germline CDR1 and CDR2 sequences are SNHLY and FYNNEI. The CDR3 spans 17 residues. V dropped 1 base and J dropped 3 bases, with 16 bases sitting between them. CDR3 nucleotides: TGTGCCAGCAGTGAAGGGGTCTATACAGGGCTCAATCAGCCCCAGCATTTT. Protein sequence: CASSEGVYTGLNQPQHF.

Many counts were recorded for this clonotype. The chain uses TRBV11-2 and TRBJ1-2, with TRBD1 identical over 8 bases. Germline lookup yields CDR1 SGHAT and CDR2 FQNNGV. With V trimmed by 4 bases and J by 5 bases, 3 bases remained unmatched. The CDR3 contains 13 residues. The CDR3 here is CASSSTGVYGYTF. The CDR3 DNA follows: TGTGCCAGCAGCTCGACAGGGGTGTATGGCTACACCTTC.

In this sample, this clonotype turned up a few times. CDR3: CASSLLTGGETQYF. As DNA, the CDR3 is TGTGCCAGCAGCTTACTGACAGGGGGTGAGACCCAGTACTTC. This sequence joins TRBV7-9 and TRBJ2-5; 9 nucleotides align to TRBD1. The CDR3 has 14 residues. J gave up 5 bases and V 2 bases, and 3 bases lay outside the gene matches. Germline lookup yields CDR1 SEHNR and CDR2 FQNEAQ (reference sequence).

The rearrangement links TRBV6-5 to TRBJ2-1; D gene unclear. Germline V CDR1 and CDR2: MNHEY, SVGAGI. This CDR3 has 16 residues. Trimming cost V 2 bases and J 0 bases, with 11 bases left between them. CDR3 coding DNA: TGTGCCAGCAGTTACGGGGTCGTGAGCTCCTACAATGAGCAGTTCTTC. Residues: CASSYGVVSSYNEQFF.

Note on this clonotype: Being one base from a much bigger clone, this may be a read error. The chain uses TRBV20-1 and TRBJ2-5; the match to TRBD2 covers 9 bases. This CDR3 comprises 14 residues. Germline CDR1 and CDR2: DFQATT and SNEGSKA (reference sequence). Losses at the gene ends were 4 bases for V and 7 bases for J; bases not matched to a gene: 10. CDR3: CSAIIAGVGVTQYF. The CDR3 bases are TGCAGTGCTATCATAGCGGGAGTCGGGGTGACCCAGTACTTC.

This CDR3 is CASRSRTGEAFF. For the CDR3, the DNA is TGTGCCAGCAGATCCAGGACAGGGGAAGCTTTCTTT. The genes are TRBV27 and TRBJ1-1, with 8 bases fitting TRBD1. There are 12 residues in the CDR3. In germline, CDR1 is MNHEY, CDR2 SMNVEV (reference sequence). The trim removed 6 bases at V and 8 bases at J, leaving 5 bases unmatched.

This clonotype was seen many times. The V call is TRBV6-1, the J call TRBJ2-3; 9 positions match TRBD2. Germline CDR1 is MNHNS and CDR2 is SASEGT. V shed 2 bases and J 0 bases; nucleotides not matched to a gene: 0. The CDR3 runs 15 residues. CDR3 nucleotide sequence: TGTGCCAGCAGTGAACTAGCGGGAAGCACAGATACGCAGTATTTT. This codes for CASSELAGSTDTQYF.

This clonotype was seen a handful of times. This sequence joins TRBV4-3 and TRBJ2-3, with no clear D. Looked up from germline, CDR1 is LGHNA and CDR2 is YSLEER. The CDR3 has 15 amino acids. V lost 0 bases to trimming and J lost 1 base, with 8 bases between them. The chain's CDR3 is CASSQDSAGTDTQYF. CDR3 DNA: TGCGCCAGCAGCCAAGATTCCGCTGGCACAGATACGCAGTATTTT.

The table lists this clonotype with a few counts. The V and J genes are TRBV10-3 and TRBJ2-7, with 15 bases identical to TRBD2. The CDR3 length is 18 residues. Germline values: CDR1 ENHRY, CDR2 SYGVKD. The trim removed 3 bases at V and 3 bases at J, leaving 9 bases unmatched. The CDR3 loop reads CAISDPGLAGGPGYEQYF. Written as DNA, the CDR3 is TGTGCCATCAGTGACCCAGGACTAGCGGGAGGGCCAGGCTACGAGCAGTACTTC.

This clonotype was picked up a small number of times. The CDR3 spells CASRPGTASTDTQYF. CDR3 bases: TGCGCCAGCAGACCCGGGACAGCTAGCACAGATACGCAGTATTTT. The genes are TRBV4-1 and TRBJ2-3; TRBD1 matches 7 bases. CDR3 length: 15 amino acids. Germline V gene sequence: CDR1 MGHRA, CDR2 YSYEKL. The junction had 6 bases not matched to a gene; V was cut back by 6 bases and J by 0 bases.

There are many counts of this clonotype. The rearrangement links TRBV6-1 to TRBJ1-2; no clear D gene. The V and J ends lost 6 bases and 3 bases respectively, with 5 bases between them. Germline values: CDR1 MNHNS, CDR2 SASEGT. The CDR3 contains 11 residues. CDR3 bases: TGTGCCAGCAGGAGGGACTATGGCTACACCTTC. As protein: CASRRDYGYTF.

Worth noting for this clonotype: It is likely a read error, because the conserved phenylalanine at the end of the CDR3 is missing. This rearrangement joins TRBV30 to TRBJ1-2; D is unresolved. V lost 1 base to trimming and J lost 8 bases, with 14 bases between them. From germline, CDR1 is GTSNPN and CDR2 SVGIG (reference sequence). The CDR3 extends over 13 amino acids. The CDR3 DNA sequence: TGTGCCTGGAGTGCGAGAAGTATGCGGGGCTACACCCTC. Amino acids: CAWSARSMRGYTL.

Concerning this clonotype: Given a much more abundant clone one base away, this may be a read error. The chain joins TRBV5-1 to TRBJ2-3, with D possibly called TRBD1 or TRBD2 (5 bases each). Germline V CDR1 and CDR2: SGHRS, YFSETQ. CDR3 length equals 15 residues. DNA of the CDR3: TGCGCCAGCAGCTCATTCAGGGACCCCACAGGTACGCAGTATTTT. The encoded protein is CASSSFRDPTGTQYF.

The CDR3: CASSSLGLGENNEQFF. The CDR3 DNA sequence: TGTGCCAGCAGCTCCCTGGGGCTAGGTGAAAACAATGAGCAGTTCTTC. The chain employs TRBV28 and TRBJ2-1; possibly TRBD1 for D (5 bases). The V end lost 6 bases, the J end lost 5 bases, and 20 bases lay between the germline ends. CDR3 size: 16 residues. Germline CDR1 MDHEN, CDR2 SYDVKM.

This chain uses TRBV7-2 with TRBJ1-3; a possible D gene is TRBD1 (5 bases). The CDR3 extends over 17 amino acids. The germline V gene has CDR1 SGHTA and CDR2 FQGNSA. V lost 0 bases, J lost 3 bases, and 15 bases lay in between. The CDR3 is CASSLAPRGVSGNTIYF. The CDR3 DNA is TGTGCCAGCAGCTTAGCCCCGCGAGGGGTTAGTGGAAACACCATATATTTT.

The genes are TRBV10-3 and TRBJ2-1; 8 bases map to TRBD2. CDR3 size: 17 residues. Losses at the gene ends were 2 bases for V and 6 bases for J; bases not matched to a gene: 12. Germline values: CDR1 ENHRY, CDR2 SYGVKD. Here the CDR3 DNA reads TGTGCCATCAGTGAGGCGCGAACCGGGACTAGTTCCAATGAGCAGTTCTTC. This translates into CAISEARTGTSSNEQFF.

This chain connects TRBV5-6 to TRBJ2-3, with a possible D match to TRBD1 (6 bases). CDR1 SGHDT and CDR2 YYEEEE come from the germline V gene. Trimming left V 4 bases short and J 2 bases short, with 17 bases between. The CDR3 spans 16 residues. The CDR3 sequence is CASSPKTGTPTDTQYF. The CDR3 nucleotides read TGTGCCAGCAGCCCAAAGACCGGGACACCCACAGATACGCAGTATTTT.